This TCR beta chain was identified in a study of siplizumab effects on memory and regulatory T cells. General observations from the study: With siplizumab, mappable alloreactive CD4+ clones averaged about 70% Treg-derived, versus under 30% in controls. Naive T cell populations appeared to exhibit greater diversity than memory cells and appeared to be major alloresponse contributors. Sequences that were alloreactive and traceable to unstimulated CD4+ memory cells were significantly reduced by siplizumab. Assignment to unstimulated subsets succeeded for only a minor fraction of the alloreactive clones.

The CDR3 loop spans 14 amino acids. The germline gives CDR1 ENHRY, CDR2 SYGVKD. The V end lost 10 bases, the J end lost 8 bases, and 18 bases lay between the germline ends. Generated by immunoSEQ multiplex PCR, the TCRdb table keeps only in-frame clones and is missing some. The sample consists of 95,000 to 110,000 clones, 93% of them appearing once. Turning to this clone: Its specificity is not known.

This clonotype was obtained from a human donor in good health. The chain carries TRBV10-3 and TRBJ1-6; D call uncertain. Sequencing was carried out using Tregs sorted from blood. CDR3 region: CATRMKNGDSPLHF. CDR3 nucleotides: TGTGCCACCCGCATGAAGAATGGGGATTCACCCCTCCACTTT.